These 10 T cell receptor beta chains originate from one sample sequenced in a study of blood T cell repertoires in COVID-19. This table comes from immunoSEQ multiplex PCR, and its TCRdb copy is limited to in-frame clones, with some not included. The data contain over 250,000 clones, 70% to 80% of them singletons. Sequencing was performed on peripheral blood. The source of these receptors is a woman at least 80 years old with acute or convalescent COVID-19.

This clone was recorded many times. The sample holds other DNA sequences that translate to the same CDR3. The CDR3 DNA reads TGTGCCAGCAGCCAAGGGGGGGGAAGAGGAACCTACGAGCAGTACTTC. This sequence encodes CASSQGGGRGTYEQYF. This chain joins TRBV14 and TRBJ2-7; 7 nucleotides match TRBD2. The CDR3 contains 16 residues. Looked up from germline, CDR1 is SGHDN and CDR2 is FVKESK. The J segment lost 2 bases and the V segment lost 1 base, leaving 8 bases of the junction unmatched.

The chain recombines TRBV7-3 with TRBJ2-5, with 7 bases that match TRBD1. V lost 2 bases and J lost 2; bases outside the gene matches: 17. Per germline, CDR1 SGHTA and CDR2 FQGTGA. The CDR3 is 19 residues long. CDR3 in DNA: TGTGCCAGCAGCTTAGTTCGTCCACCCCAGGGGGTTTCGCAAGAGACCCAGTACTTC. Its translation is CASSLVRPPQGVSQETQYF. The variable domain in full, with the rest retrieved from reference TRBV7-3 and TRBJ2-5, is GAGVSQTPSNKVTEKGKYVELRCDPISGHTALYWYRQSLGQGPEFLIYFQGTGAADDSGLPNDRFFAVRPEGSVSTLKIQRTERGDSAVYLCASSLVRPPQGVSQETQYFGPGTRLLVL.

This chain joins TRBV5-1 and TRBJ2-5; D call uncertain. CDR3 size: 15 residues. Germline-derived CDR1 and CDR2 are SGHRS and YFSETQ. V shed 1 base and J shed 2 bases, with 12 bases lying between them. The CDR3: CASSLMGAPQETQYF. The DNA for the CDR3 is TGCGCCAGCAGCTTGATGGGCGCCCCTCAAGAGACCCAGTACTTC.

The chain employs TRBV4-1 and TRBJ2-3; a possible D gene is TRBD2 (5 bases). CDR1 and CDR2 (germline): MGHRA, YSYEKL. This CDR3 region has 18 residues. The V and J ends lost 4 bases and 6 bases respectively, with 26 bases between them. CDR3 sequence: CASSRQGGKGRQVDTQYF. In DNA, the CDR3 is TGCGCCAGCAGCCGCCAAGGAGGAAAGGGAAGGCAGGTCGATACGCAGTATTTT.

This clone was detected once. This chain links TRBV6-5 with TRBJ1-4; 7 nucleotides agree with TRBD1. CDR3 length: 14 residues. Losses at the gene ends were 2 bases for V and 8 bases for J; bases not matched to a gene: 5. CDR1 and CDR2 from the germline V gene are MNHEY and SVGAGI. Here the CDR3 reads CASSYSAGGEKLFF. In DNA, the CDR3 is TGTGCCAGCAGTTACAGTGCAGGGGGGGAAAAACTGTTTTTT.

J is TRBJ1-1 and V is TRBV4-2; tentatively, D is TRBD1 (6 bases). CDR3 length equals 15 residues. V lost 6 bases to trimming and J lost 8 bases, with 22 bases between them. Germline loops: CDR1 LGHNA, CDR2 YNFKEQ. The CDR3 nucleotides read TGTGCCAGCAGGAAAGAGTTCGTCACAGGGAGAGAAGCTTTCTTT. It encodes CASRKEFVTGREAFF.

The rearrangement uses TRBV18 and TRBJ2-3; 12 positions match TRBD2. The CDR3 sequence is 14 residues long. J gave up 6 bases and V 6 bases, and 4 bases lay outside the gene matches. Germline CDR1 and CDR2: KGHSH and LQKENI. The CDR3 protein is CASSSSGREDTQYF. The CDR3 nucleotides read TGTGCCAGCTCCTCTAGCGGGAGGGAGGATACGCAGTATTTT.

In this sample, this clone turned up a few times. V usage is TRBV19 and J usage is TRBJ1-1; no clear D. The V and J ends lost 7 bases and 0 bases respectively, with 12 bases between them. The CDR3 contains 14 residues. From germline, CDR1 is LNHDA and CDR2 SQIVND (reference sequence). The CDR3 loop is CASKIDWMNTEAFF. Written as DNA, the CDR3 is TGTGCCAGTAAGATCGACTGGATGAACACTGAAGCTTTCTTT.

The chain recombines TRBV19 with TRBJ1-2, with TRBD1 matching 7 bases. This CDR3 comprises 15 residues. V was clipped by 0 bases and J by 4 bases; unmatched bases: 5. The germline V gene encodes CDR1 LNHDA and CDR2 SQIVND (reference sequence). The CDR3 here is CASSIDRQGRYGYTF. The CDR3 coding sequence is TGTGCCAGTAGTATAGATCGACAGGGACGCTATGGCTACACCTTC.

The chain is built from TRBV19 and TRBJ1-4; 7 nucleotides match TRBD1. V shed 6 bases and J 0 bases; nucleotides not matched to a gene: 4. Germline V gene sequence: CDR1 LNHDA, CDR2 SQIVND (reference sequence). The CDR3 consists of 15 residues. CDR3 protein: CASRPTGPTNEKLFF. The CDR3 nucleotides read TGTGCCAGTAGGCCGACAGGGCCAACTAATGAAAAACTGTTTTTT.